The 15 T cell receptor beta chains below come from one sample, sequenced in a study of blood T cell repertoires in COVID-19. Method: immunoSEQ multiplex PCR; TCRdb's copy keeps in-frame clones and lacks some. The sample lists 300,000 to 500,000 clones, more than 75% occurring once. What was sequenced was PBMCs or T cells enriched from blood (not recorded which). The receptors here all came from a woman in her twenties or thirties with acute COVID-19.

The J gene is TRBJ2-3, the V gene TRBV13; D is perhaps TRBD2 (5 bases). The CDR3 is 15 amino acids. V was pared by 6 bases and J by 2 bases, with 15 bases between. Germline lookup yields CDR1 PRHDT and CDR2 FYEKMQ (reference sequence). In DNA, the CDR3 is TGTGCCAGCAGTATCCGTACGGGGATCACAGATACGCAGTATTTT. Protein sequence: CASSIRTGITDTQYF. The full variable domain, completed using reference TRBV13 and TRBJ2-3, is AAGVIQSPRHLIKEKRETATLKCYPIPRHDTVYWYQQGPGQDPQFLISFYEKMQSDKGSIPDRFSAQQFSDYHSELNMSSLELGDSALYFCASSIRTGITDTQYFGPGTRLTVL.

The J gene is TRBJ2-2, the V gene TRBV7-9; 8 bases are a match to TRBD1. J lost 5 bases, V lost 0 bases, and 5 bases had no gene match. Germline V lookup: CDR1 SEHNR, CDR2 FQNEAQ (reference sequence). The CDR3 length is 16 residues. CDR3 residues: CASSLASGQGTGELFF. DNA for the CDR3: TGTGCCAGCAGCTTAGCCTCAGGACAGGGTACCGGGGAGCTGTTTTTT.

The genes are TRBV6-2 or TRBV6-3 and TRBJ2-7, with TRBD2 matching 9 bases. This CDR3 spans 15 amino acids. Germline assignment: CDR1 MNHEY and CDR2 SVGEGT. Trimming cost V 5 bases and J 3 bases; bases outside gene matches: 8. CDR3 residues: CASSPTTSGFYEQYF. The CDR3 nucleotides read TGTGCCAGCAGTCCGACGACTAGCGGTTTCTACGAGCAGTACTTC.

V usage is TRBV9 and J usage is TRBJ2-1, with TRBD2 matching over 10 bases. V shed 5 bases and J 4 bases; nucleotides not matched to a gene: 9. The CDR3 is 16 amino acids. Germline loops: CDR1 SGDLS, CDR2 YYNGEE. The DNA for the CDR3 is TGTGCCAGCAGTCCCATAGCGGGGGGAGGGTACAATGAGCAGTTCTTC. It is translated as CASSPIAGGGYNEQFF.

This sequence joins TRBV5-1 and TRBJ1-1; 7 bases match TRBD1. With V trimmed by 1 base and J by 4 bases, 16 bases remained unmatched. CDR3 length: 18 amino acids. Germline CDR1 and CDR2: SGHRS and YFSETQ. This CDR3 is CASSLTLGGGLDFTEAFF. CDR3 nucleotides: TGCGCCAGCAGCTTGACGTTAGGGGGCGGCTTGGACTTCACTGAAGCTTTCTTT.

The gene calls are TRBV18 and TRBJ2-7; a weak D match, TRBD1 (6 bases). The CDR3 is 15 residues long. Germline V gene data show CDR1 as KGHSH and CDR2 as LQKENI. Trimming removed 0 bases from V and 7 bases from J, with 16 bases in between. In nucleotides, the CDR3 is TGTGCCAGCTCACCACCTGGGGACACCCCTTGGGAGCAGTACTTC. The encoded protein is CASSPPGDTPWEQYF.

V usage is TRBV12-5 and J usage is TRBJ1-6, with a tentative D call TRBD1 (5 bases). The CDR3 runs to 16 residues. Germline V gene data show CDR1 as LGHNT and CDR2 as FRNRAP. The V end was cut by 0 bases, the J end by 6 bases, with 12 bases between. The CDR3, as DNA: TGTGCTAGTGGTTTGGTCACAGGACGAAGTAATTCACCCCTCCACTTT. It codes for CASGLVTGRSNSPLHF.

The count of this clone is one. The CDR3 sequence is CATGQGASYEQYF. CDR3 DNA sequence: TGTGCCACCGGACAGGGGGCCTCCTACGAGCAGTACTTC. This rearrangement joins TRBV24-1 to TRBJ2-7; 11 bases align to TRBD1. The V segment lost 9 bases and the J segment 0 bases; nucleotides outside the gene matches: 0. Germline CDR1 KGHDR, CDR2 SFDVKD. The CDR3 extends over 13 amino acids.

V usage is TRBV9 and J usage is TRBJ2-7; a weak D match, TRBD1 (6 bases). V shed 4 bases and J shed 2 bases, with 13 bases lying between them. There are 14 residues in the CDR3. Germline V gives CDR1 SGDLS, CDR2 YYNGEE. In nucleotides, the CDR3 is TGTGCCAGCAGCTTCACAGGGATTCCCTACGAGCAGTACTTC. Its protein product is CASSFTGIPYEQYF.

This clone was seen only a few times. The V gene is TRBV7-3, the J gene TRBJ2-3; 12 bases map to TRBD2. The germline V gene has CDR1 SGHTA and CDR2 FQGTGA. The ends lost 7 bases at V and 2 bases at J; junction bases unmatched: 4. This CDR3 is built from 15 residues. CDR3 coding DNA: TGTGCCAGCACACCTAGCGGGGGGGACACAGATACGCAGTATTTT. Its translation is CASTPSGGDTDTQYF. The full variable domain, in which reference TRBV7-3 and TRBJ2-3 provide the parts outside the CDR3, is GAGVSQTPSNKVTEKGKYVELRCDPISGHTALYWYRQSLGQGPEFLIYFQGTGAADDSGLPNDRFFAVRPEGSVSTLKIQRTERGDSAVYLCASTPSGGDTDTQYFGPGTRLTVL.

In its sample, this clone was seen a few times. This same CDR3 is encoded by further DNA sequences in the sample. The V gene is TRBV6-5, the J gene TRBJ2-3; weak D call: TRBD1 (6 bases). This CDR3 contains 12 residues. The germline V and J ends were trimmed by 5 bases and 6 bases, with 9 bases remaining between them. CDR1 and CDR2 from the germline V gene are MNHEY and SVGAGI. CDR3 nucleotide sequence: TGTGCCAGCAGTACTAGGGGGGATACGCAGTATTTT. Translation: CASSTRGDTQYF.

The CDR3 loop is CASSLAPDSNNEQFF. DNA for the CDR3: TGTGCCAGCAGCTTAGCCCCTGACAGTAACAATGAGCAGTTCTTC. V is TRBV11-2 and J is TRBJ2-1; D perhaps matches TRBD1 (5 bases). Trimming took off 1 base at V and 5 bases at J, with 12 bases between the two ends. CDR1 SGHAT and CDR2 FQNNGV come from the germline V gene. The CDR3 loop spans 15 amino acids. The complete variable domain, with remaining parts taken from reference TRBV11-2 and TRBJ2-1, reads EAGVAQSPRYKIIEKRQSVAFWCNPISGHATLYWYQQILGQGPKLLIQFQNNGVVDDSQLPKDRFSAERLKGVDSTLKIQPAKLEDSAVYLCASSLAPDSNNEQFFGPGTRLTVL.

This clone was detected once. This chain connects TRBV18 to TRBJ1-5, with TRBD1 as a possible D gene (6 bases). Trimming took 5 bases from V and 9 from J, leaving 14 bases between them. Per the germline V gene, CDR1 is KGHSH and CDR2 is LQKENI. The CDR3 has 13 residues. The CDR3 loop reads CASSEDSSGPQHF. Written as DNA, the CDR3 is TGTGCCAGCTCAGAGGACAGCTCGGGGCCCCAGCATTTT.

The chain is built from TRBV5-1 and TRBJ1-1, with D possibly TRBD1 on 6 matching bases. V lost 3 bases and J lost 0, with 6 bases in between. The CDR3 totals 13 residues. Germline V gene data show CDR1 as SGHRS and CDR2 as YFSETQ. CDR3 nucleotides: TGCGCCAGCAGCTGGACAGTGAACACTGAAGCTTTCTTT. The encoded protein is CASSWTVNTEAFF.

The rearrangement uses TRBV21-1 and TRBJ2-3; the table gives TRBD1 as D, unverified against the DNA. TRBV21-1 is recorded as a pseudogene. CDR3 length equals 14 residues. CDR3 coding DNA: TGTGCCAGCCTCTTGACAGGGGGCTGTGATACGCAGTATTTT. Encoded protein: CASLLTGGCDTQYF.